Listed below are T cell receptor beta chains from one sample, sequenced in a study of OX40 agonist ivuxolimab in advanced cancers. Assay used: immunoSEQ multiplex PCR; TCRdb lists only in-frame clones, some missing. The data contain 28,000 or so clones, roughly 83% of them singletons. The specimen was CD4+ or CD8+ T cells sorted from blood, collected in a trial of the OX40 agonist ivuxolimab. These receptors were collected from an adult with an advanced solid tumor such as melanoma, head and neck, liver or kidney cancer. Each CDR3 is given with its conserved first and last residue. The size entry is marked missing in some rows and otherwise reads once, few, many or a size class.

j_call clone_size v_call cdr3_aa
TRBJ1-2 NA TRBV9 CASSVAQVESYGYTF
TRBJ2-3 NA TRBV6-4 CASSDGLSTDTQYF
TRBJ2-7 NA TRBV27 CASSLGLSYEQYF
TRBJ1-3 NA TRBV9 CASSGRGDPPSGNTIYF
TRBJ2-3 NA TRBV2 CASSAGRGGDTQYF
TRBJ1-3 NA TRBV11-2 CASSWPGLSGNTIYF
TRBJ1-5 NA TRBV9 CASSWTGNSNQPQHF
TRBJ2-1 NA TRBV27 CASSPTGISYNEQFF
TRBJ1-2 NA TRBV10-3 CAIKPEGQRIGYTF
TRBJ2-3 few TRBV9 CASSSYVGQGDTQYF
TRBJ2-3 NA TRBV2 CASSRGQNTDTQYF
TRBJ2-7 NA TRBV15 CATSIYGTRDEQYF
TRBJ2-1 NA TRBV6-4 CASSDSHGQGDYNEQFF
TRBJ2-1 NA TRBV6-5 CASSYWPPGPKVEQFF
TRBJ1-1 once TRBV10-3 CAISPEDRENTEAFF
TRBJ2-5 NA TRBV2 CASSILAGVETQYF
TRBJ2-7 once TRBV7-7 CASSPIPSAGEPFYEQYF
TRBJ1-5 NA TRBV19 CASRNRGGGADPPQHF
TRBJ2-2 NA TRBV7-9 CASSPTSRNTGELFF
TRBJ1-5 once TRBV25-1 CASSERGGNQPQHF
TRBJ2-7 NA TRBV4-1 CASSQDLSLAYEQYF
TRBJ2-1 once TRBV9 CASSVSGRGSYNEQFF
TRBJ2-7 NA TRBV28 CASSPPIGSSYEQYF
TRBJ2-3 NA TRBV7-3 CASSLKDSVADTQYF
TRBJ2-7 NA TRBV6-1 CASRLFGIPTYEQYF
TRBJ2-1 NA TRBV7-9 CASSFVTDNEQFF
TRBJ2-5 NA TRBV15 CATSSGGVQETQYF
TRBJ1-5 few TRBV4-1 CASSQRGNQPQHF
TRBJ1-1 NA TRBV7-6 CASSLSQGRGTEAFF
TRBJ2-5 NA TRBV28 CASSLYGAQETQYF
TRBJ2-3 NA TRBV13 CASSSGQDTSTDTQYF
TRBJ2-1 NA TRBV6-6 CASSLGEQFF
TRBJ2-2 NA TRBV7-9 CASSLGGGFGTGELFF
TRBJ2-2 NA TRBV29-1 CSVVPGGLAGGTGELFF
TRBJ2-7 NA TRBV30 CAWSVGVSSYEQYF
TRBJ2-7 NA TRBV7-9 CASSLEYEQYF
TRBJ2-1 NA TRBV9 CASSGRVNEQFF
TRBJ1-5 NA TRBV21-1 CASSKGTGDQPQHF
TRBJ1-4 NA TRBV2 CARAWDRGNEKLFF
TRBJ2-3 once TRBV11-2 CASSPTVGETDTQYF
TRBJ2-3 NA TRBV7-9 CASSLARAGTDTQYF
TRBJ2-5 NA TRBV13 CASSSRGQETQYF
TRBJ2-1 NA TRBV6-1 CASVARGSYNEQFF
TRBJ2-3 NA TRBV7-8 CASSLAPGQPTDTQYF
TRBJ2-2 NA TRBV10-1 CATSLLPDTGELFF
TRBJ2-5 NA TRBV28 CASSLVAGIGDETQYF
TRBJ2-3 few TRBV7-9 CASSFPTSGSGDTQYF
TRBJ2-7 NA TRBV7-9 CASRAPSDSYEQYF
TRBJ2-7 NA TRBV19 CASSPRLAAYYEQYF
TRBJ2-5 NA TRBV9 CASSVGSGGLETQYF
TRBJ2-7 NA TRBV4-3 CASSQEWTGSGEQYF
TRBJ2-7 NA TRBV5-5 CASSSTTPYEQYF